A selection of T cell receptor beta chains follows, all from one sample in a study of neurological immune-mediated disorders. TCRdb processed the 5' RACE reads anew with MiXCR; each CDR3 protein has one entry. The profile covers 57,000 or so distinct CDR3 sequences, with roughly 9.8% appearing a single time and around 12% taken by the ten largest. Sequences were obtained from PBMCs. The receptors derive from a man aged 25 to 40 in good health. Each CDR3 is given with its conserved first and last residue. Each record gives: clone size, V gene, J gene, CDR3 protein. Only part of the rows carry a size: once, few, many, or a class if the clone is expanded.

>many|TRBV4-1|TRBJ2-7
CASSQEAGAFYEQYF
>.|TRBV6-2/TRBV6-3|TRBJ1-1
CSSNTPPRDTEAFF
>many|TRBV29-1|TRBJ2-5
CSAGLAEHQETQYF
>many|TRBV10-2|TRBJ1-5
CASSERDREQSPQHF
>many|TRBV20-1|TRBJ2-5
CSVTGREQETQYF
>many|TRBV7-8|TRBJ2-2
CASSLRGTGLPGELFF
>many|TRBV5-1|TRBJ2-5
CASSLSLNQETQYF
>many|TRBV29-1|TRBJ2-7
CSVSQTAAYEQYF
>many|TRBV5-1|TRBJ2-2
CASSTATSNTGELFF
>.|TRBV29-1|TRBJ2-5
CSVVPLSRGHQETQYF
>many|TRBV25-1|TRBJ2-5
CASSEGALETQYF
>.|TRBV27|TRBJ1-1
CASGTGGKAAFF
>many|TRBV27|TRBJ2-1
CVSSPPLASGVNNEQFF
>many|TRBV15|TRBJ1-3
CATSRVHFSGNTIYF
>.|TRBV21-1|TRBJ2-7
CASSKAGTYEQYF
>many|TRBV29-1|TRBJ2-5
CSVGITRLETQYF
>many|TRBV20-1|TRBJ1-5
CSARDGGGQPQHF
>many|TRBV9|TRBJ1-2
CASSDPGRSPDYGYTF
>few|TRBV5-1|TRBJ2-5
CASSPGLAVGYQETQYF
>many|TRBV27|TRBJ2-7
CASSPPGQGSEQYF
>many|TRBV14|TRBJ2-2
CASSQAGPHSGELFF
>many|TRBV28|TRBJ2-5
CASSLRGQAYQETQYF
>many|TRBV7-3|TRBJ2-3
CASSSGLAGADTQYF